This TCR beta chain comes out of a study of T cell repertoires in cytomegalovirus infection (dated by TCRdb to about 2019). Broadly, across the study: Peptide stimulations targeted recently identified HLA-C-restricted CMV epitopes, whose presentation resists viral immunomodulation, together with well-studied HLA-B-restricted epitopes. Donor HLA type was relevant to the analysis, because carriage of CMV infection together with the matching HLA type was indicated by public TCR beta signatures. Results the study describes overall, beyond this receptor: The ex vivo response was dominated by HLA-C-restricted CMV-specific TCR beta clonotypes, and the single most frequent clonotype in two of eight donors was supplied by these HLA-C-restricted clonotypes. Cumulative frequency of public TCR beta family members discriminated carriers of CMV infection plus the relevant HLA type in this cohort and an independent approximately 350-donor cohort.

Reads for this sample came from an Illumina HiSeq 1500. TCRdb reanalyzed the raw reads on its own, using fastp at Q25 for trimming and MiXCR for clone calling, and kept in-frame beta chains. Here each entry gathers all rows of one CDR3 protein and keeps the most common genes and DNA. Present in this sample are approximately 120,000 distinct CDR3 sequences, around 28% of which were seen just once. In total, the top ten clones hold roughly 77% of the sample. Measured from the cysteine to the phenylalanine, the CDR3 is 15 residues long. This entry keeps only the CDR3 DNA: 45 bases, framed from base 1. Sequences SQVTM (CDR1) and ANQGSEA (CDR2) are obtained from the germline V gene. For this chain, trimming is 4 bases at the V end and 2 bases at the J end, and the number of junction bases without a gene match is 6. Explained via the paper, the treatment or condition label denotes: in vitro stimulation with specific CMV peptide epitopes to enrich CMV-specific T cells.

Concerning this clonotype: No antigen is known for it. Base qualities are not at hand, and no much larger clone is one base apart.

Rearrangement joined TRBV29-1 to TRBJ2-7; the central 12 bases match TRBD2. The starting material was CD8+ T cells from cultured PBMCs, obtained from culture after CMV antigen stimulation. The TCR comes from a human donor in good health (CMV status not recorded). Some clones in this sample may be carry-over from other donors' samples. The nucleotides read TGCAGCGTTGTCTCTAGCGGGGGGGATCCCTACGAGCAGTACTTC. This codes for CSVVSSGGDPYEQYF.